What follows are 4 T cell receptor beta chains derived from one specimen sequenced in a study of blood T cell repertoires in COVID-19. Sequencing was performed with immunoSEQ multiplex PCR; in TCRdb, only in-frame clones are kept and a portion is missing. The table shows approximately 69,000 clones, with around 80% occurring only once. Sequencing used peripheral blood. All receptors derive from a man aged 50 to 59 with COVID-19, enrolled during active disease.

The chain employs TRBV3-1 (or the pseudogene TRBV3-2) and TRBJ1-1; D may be TRBD1 (5 bases). CDR1 is LGHDT, CDR2 YNNKEL, per germline (reference sequence). This CDR3 has 11 residues. Trimming removed 5 bases from V and 7 bases from J, with 8 bases in between. The CDR3 is CASSFQGEAFF. The CDR3 DNA is TGTGCCAGCAGCTTCCAGGGTGAAGCTTTCTTT.

V gene TRBV4-3 combines with J gene TRBJ2-5, with TRBD2 matching over 10 bases. The V gene's germline CDR1 is LGHNA and CDR2 YSLEER. V dropped 0 bases and J dropped 2; count of bases not matched to a gene: 12. CDR3 length equals 19 residues. CDR3 loop: CASSQDYMAGAGGQETQYF. The CDR3, as DNA: TGCGCCAGCAGCCAAGATTACATGGCTGGAGCGGGGGGGCAAGAGACCCAGTACTTC.

This chain links TRBV4-1 with TRBJ1-1; 7 bases are shared with TRBD1. Per germline, CDR1 MGHRA and CDR2 YSYEKL. V gave up 2 bases and J gave up 0 bases; unmatched junction bases: 9. The CDR3 has 17 residues. CDR3 amino acids: CASSQRRTGIMNTEAFF. For the CDR3, the DNA is TGCGCCAGCAGCCAACGACGGACAGGAATAATGAACACTGAAGCTTTCTTT.

The rearrangement uses TRBV30 and TRBJ2-1; tentative D call: TRBD1 (5 bases). Germline lookup yields CDR1 GTSNPN and CDR2 SVGIG (reference sequence). Trimming removed 8 bases at V and 4 bases at J, with 18 bases between. This CDR3 contains 14 residues. Here the CDR3 reads CAAPVARGYNEQFF. CDR3 coding DNA: TGTGCCGCCCCGGTCGCTAGGGGATACAATGAGCAGTTCTTC.